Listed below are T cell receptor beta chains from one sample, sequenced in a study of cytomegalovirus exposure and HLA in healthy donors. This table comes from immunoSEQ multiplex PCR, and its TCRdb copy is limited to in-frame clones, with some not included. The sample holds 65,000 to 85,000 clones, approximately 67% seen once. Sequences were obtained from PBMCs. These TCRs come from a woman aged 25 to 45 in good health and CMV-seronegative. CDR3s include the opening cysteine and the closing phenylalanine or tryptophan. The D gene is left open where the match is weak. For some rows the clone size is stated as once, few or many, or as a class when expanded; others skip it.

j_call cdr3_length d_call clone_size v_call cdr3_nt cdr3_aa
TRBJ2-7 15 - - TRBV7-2 TGTGCCAGCAGCTTAGCGTGGCGGGGTGGGTACGAGCAGTACTTC CASSLAWRGGYEQYF
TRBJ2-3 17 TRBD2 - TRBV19 TGTGCCAGTAGTTCGGGGCGTAGCGGGGGGGCCCGGGATACGCAGTATTTT CASSSGRSGGARDTQYF
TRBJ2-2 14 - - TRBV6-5 TGTGCCAGCTCATCGGGATTGAACACCGGGGAGCTGTTTTTT CASSSGLNTGELFF
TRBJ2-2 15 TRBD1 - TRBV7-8 TGTGCCAGCAGCCTTACAGGGGTGAACACCGGGGAGCTGTTTTTT CASSLTGVNTGELFF
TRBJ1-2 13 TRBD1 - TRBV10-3 TGTGCCAGCAGTGAAACAGGGGGCTATGGCTACACCTTC CASSETGGYGYTF
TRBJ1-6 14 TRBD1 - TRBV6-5 TGTGCCAGCAGAGGGACAGGGATAAGGTCACCCCTCCACTTT CASRGTGIRSPLHF
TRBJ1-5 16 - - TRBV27 TGTGCCAGCAGTCCTCTGGGGGGGCGGCGGCATCAGCCCCAGCATTTT CASSPLGGRRHQPQHF
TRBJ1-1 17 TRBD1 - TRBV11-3 TGTGCCAGCAGCCATGAACCGGGACAGGGGGCAGGGGATGAAGCTTTCTTT CASSHEPGQGAGDEAFF
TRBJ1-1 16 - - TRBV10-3 TGTGCCAGCGGGGCTCTGTCCTTCGACGGAGTATTTGGAGCTTTCTTT CASGALSFDGVFGAFF
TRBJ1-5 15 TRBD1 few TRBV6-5 TGTGCCAGCAGCTTCACCGGGACAGATTATCAGCCCCAGCATTTT CASSFTGTDYQPQHF
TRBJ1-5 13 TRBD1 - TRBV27 TGTGCCAGCAGTGGGACAGAAAATCAGCCCCAGCATTTT CASSGTENQPQHF
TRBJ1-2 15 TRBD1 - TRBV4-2 TGTGCCAGCAGCAGAACGGGACAGGGGAGCTATGGCTACACCTTC CASSRTGQGSYGYTF
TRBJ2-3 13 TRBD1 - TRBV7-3 TGTGCCAGCAGCTTTCTACCACAGGGGACGCAGTATTTT CASSFLPQGTQYF
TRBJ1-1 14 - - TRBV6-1 TGTGCCAGCAGTGTGAACAGGATGAACACTGAAGCTTTCTTT CASSVNRMNTEAFF
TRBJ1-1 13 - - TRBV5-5 TGTGCCAGCAGTCGGACAGTGAACACTGAAGCTTTCTTT CASSRTVNTEAFF
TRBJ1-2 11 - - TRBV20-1 TGCAGTGCAGACCTCGCAGGTGGCTACACCTTC CSADLAGGYTF
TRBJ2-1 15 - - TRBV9 TGTGCCAGCAGCGAGGGGACTCCCGGGGTGAATGAGCAGTTCTTC CASSEGTPGVNEQFF
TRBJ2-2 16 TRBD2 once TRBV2 TGTGCCAGCAGTGGCAGCGGGGGGGTGAACACCGGGGAGCTGTTTTTT CASSGSGGVNTGELFF
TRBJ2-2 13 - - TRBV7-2 TGTGCCAGCAGCCAAAGACAATCCGGGGAGCTGTTTTTT CASSQRQSGELFF
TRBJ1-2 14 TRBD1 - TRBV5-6 TGTGCCAGCAGCCCGGACAGGGAGGGGGATGGCTACACCTTC CASSPDREGDGYTF
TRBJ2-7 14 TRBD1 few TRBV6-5 TGTGCCAGCAGTTTGGGACAGGGGGTCTACGAGCAGTACTTC CASSLGQGVYEQYF
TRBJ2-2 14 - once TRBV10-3 TGTGCCATCAGTGACAGGGAGGACACCGGGGAGCTGTTTTTT CAISDREDTGELFF
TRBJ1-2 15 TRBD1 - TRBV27 TGTGCCAGCTCCCCCCCGGGACAGGGCTTTTATGGCTACACCTTC CASSPPGQGFYGYTF
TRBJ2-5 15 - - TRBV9 TGTGCCAGCAGCGTAGGAAGGGCCCCAGGGTCGACCCAGTACTTC CASSVGRAPGSTQYF
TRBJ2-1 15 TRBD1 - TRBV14 TGTGCCAGCAGCCAAGGACAGGGTTTCTACAATGAGCAGTTCTTC CASSQGQGFYNEQFF
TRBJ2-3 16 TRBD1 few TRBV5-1 TGCGCCAGCAGCTTGATCACAGGGGGGACGGCAGATACGCAGTATTTT CASSLITGGTADTQYF
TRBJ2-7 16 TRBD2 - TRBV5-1 TGCGCCAGCAGCGGGGGACTAGCGGGGGGGTCCTACGAGCAGTACTTC CASSGGLAGGSYEQYF
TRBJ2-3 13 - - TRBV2 TGTGCCAGCAATACAATGTCAGCAGATACGCAGTATTTT CASNTMSADTQYF
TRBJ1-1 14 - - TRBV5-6 TGTGCCAGCAGCTTGGGGCGAGGGAACACTGAAGCTTTCTTT CASSLGRGNTEAFF
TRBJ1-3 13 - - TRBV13 TGTGCCAGCAGCTCTCAGGGGGGAAACACCATATATTTT CASSSQGGNTIYF
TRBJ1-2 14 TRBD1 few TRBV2 TGTGCCAGCAGGACAGGGGGCGCTAACTATGGCTACACCTTC CASRTGGANYGYTF
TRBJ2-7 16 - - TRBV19 TGTGCCAGTAGTTCCCTCCGGGCCAGGGGGGCCTACGAGCAGTACTTC CASSSLRARGAYEQYF